These 20 T cell receptor beta chains came from one sample sequenced in a study of cytomegalovirus exposure and HLA in healthy donors. The PCR ran on 60 Vbeta and 13 Jbeta primers. The table came from immunoSEQ multiplex PCR; TCRdb's copy has only in-frame clones and leaves some out. The data hold more than 85,000 clones, with around 77% observed a single time. The sample taken for sequencing was PBMCs. The source is a male donor in good health and CMV-seropositive.

This rearrangement joins TRBV29-1 to TRBJ2-5; 12 bases agree with TRBD2. The trim removed 6 bases at V and 5 bases at J, leaving 7 bases unmatched. The CDR3 length is 14 residues. The germline V gene has CDR1 SQVTM and CDR2 ANQGSEA. CDR3 protein: CSVTGLAGKETQYF. CDR3 DNA sequence: TGCAGCGTCACAGGACTAGCGGGAAAGGAGACCCAGTACTTC.

The rearrangement links TRBV5-1 to TRBJ2-7, with TRBD1 matching over 7 bases. Trimming at V came to 2 bases and at J to 7 bases, leaving 15 bases not matched to a gene. The CDR3 covers 16 residues. Germline V lookup: CDR1 SGHRS, CDR2 YFSETQ. The CDR3 sequence is CASSLASTGQRGEQYF. The CDR3 DNA reads as TGCGCCAGCAGCTTAGCATCGACAGGGCAAAGGGGAGAGCAGTACTTC.

This sequence joins TRBV6-5 and TRBJ2-1; TRBD1 aligns across 10 bases. This CDR3 is 14 amino acids long. Germline V gene lookup returns CDR1 MNHEY and CDR2 SVGAGI. The V segment lost 6 bases and the J segment 7 bases; nucleotides outside the gene matches: 6. This chain's CDR3 is CASRKDRGENEQFF. CDR3 coding DNA: TGTGCCAGCAGAAAGGACAGGGGGGAGAATGAGCAGTTCTTC.

The chain is built from TRBV28 and TRBJ1-5, with TRBD1 matching over 7 bases. This CDR3 region has 15 residues. The trim removed 5 bases at V and 9 bases at J, leaving 13 bases unmatched. CDR1 and CDR2 (germline): MDHEN, SYDVKM. CDR3 sequence (DNA): TGTGCCAGCAGTCCTTACTCGACAGGGTCCTGGCCCCAGCATTTT. It codes for CASSPYSTGSWPQHF.

V is TRBV5-1 and J is TRBJ2-5, with TRBD2 identical over 9 bases. Trimming at V came to 2 bases and at J to 5 bases, leaving 16 bases not matched to a gene. The germline V gene has CDR1 SGHRS and CDR2 YFSETQ. The CDR3 is 18 amino acids. The CDR3 protein is CASSFGVAGATSGETQYF. The CDR3 DNA reads as TGCGCCAGCAGCTTCGGGGTAGCGGGAGCTACCAGTGGGGAGACCCAGTACTTC.

The V gene is TRBV2, the J gene TRBJ1-5; 8 positions agree with TRBD1. CDR1 and CDR2 (germline): SNHLY, FYNNEI. The CDR3 has 15 residues. V dropped 7 bases and J dropped 5; count of bases not matched to a gene: 10. CDR3 protein: CASTRTGRGDQPQHF. The CDR3 region has the DNA TGTGCCAGCACCCGGACAGGGAGAGGCGATCAGCCCCAGCATTTT.

The rearrangement joins TRBV5-1 to TRBJ2-5, with D possibly matching TRBD2 (5 bases). This CDR3 region has 15 residues. Germline V gene sequence: CDR1 SGHRS, CDR2 YFSETQ. V shed 4 bases and J shed 5 bases, with 18 bases lying between them. The CDR3 reads CASSPNEDLGETQYF. DNA of the CDR3: TGCGCCAGCAGCCCTAACGAGGACTTAGGGGAGACCCAGTACTTC.

The rearrangement links TRBV15 to TRBJ2-7; D might be TRBD1 (6 bases). The CDR3 consists of 15 residues. The germline CDR1 and CDR2 sequences are LNHNV and YYDKDF (reference sequence). Trimming cost V 0 bases and J 2 bases, with 11 bases left between them. The CDR3 reads CATSRDQPGAYEQYF. CDR3 DNA sequence: TGTGCCACCAGCAGAGATCAACCAGGGGCCTACGAGCAGTACTTC.

The chain carries TRBV6-1 and TRBJ2-1, with TRBD1 matching over 7 bases. V lost 9 bases and J lost 5; bases outside the gene matches: 10. This CDR3 comprises 14 residues. Germline lookup yields CDR1 MNHNS and CDR2 SASEGT. CDR3 nucleotide sequence: TGTGCCAGGTCACCGGGACAGCTAGACAATGAGCAGTTCTTC. Protein: CARSPGQLDNEQFF.

This clone was seen more than once but under ten times. The J gene is TRBJ1-1, the V gene TRBV7-9; D gene uncertain. This CDR3 has 13 amino acids. Germline-derived CDR1 and CDR2 are SEHNR and FQNEAQ (reference sequence). Trimming left V 2 bases short and J 5 bases short, with 9 bases between. CDR3 protein: CASSLWAGTEAFF. The CDR3 DNA reads as TGTGCCAGCAGCTTATGGGCCGGTACTGAAGCTTTCTTT.

The CDR3 DNA reads as TGCGCCAGCAGCTGGGGTGGACAGGACAATGAGCAGTTCTTC. This translates into CASSWGGQDNEQFF. The chain couples TRBV5-1 to TRBJ2-1; TRBD1 matches 7 bases. Germline-derived CDR1 and CDR2 are SGHRS and YFSETQ. The CDR3 extends over 14 amino acids. Unmatched junction bases numbered 5, after V lost 3 bases and J lost 5 bases.

The chain is built from TRBV5-1 and TRBJ2-1; 11 bases line up with TRBD2. V trimming: 4 bases; J trimming: 5 bases; junction bases outside the gene matches: 5. This CDR3 spans 15 amino acids. Germline V gene data show CDR1 as SGHRS and CDR2 as YFSETQ. The CDR3 loop is CASSPGTSGNNEQFF. CDR3 nucleotides: TGCGCCAGCAGCCCGGGGACTAGCGGAAACAATGAGCAGTTCTTC.

The rearrangement joins TRBV28 to TRBJ2-7, with TRBD1 matching over 7 bases. V was pared by 7 bases and J by 3 bases, with 6 bases of the junction left unmatched. The CDR3 extends over 13 amino acids. The germline gives CDR1 MDHEN, CDR2 SYDVKM. The DNA of the CDR3 is TGTGCCAGCACTCCGGACAGGAACTACGAGCAGTACTTC. It encodes CASTPDRNYEQYF.

The chain employs TRBV6-6 and TRBJ1-5, with no clear D. Germline V gene sequence: CDR1 MNHNY, CDR2 SVGAGI (reference sequence). V lost 9 bases and J lost 7, with 13 bases in between. This CDR3 is built from 12 residues. Here the CDR3 DNA reads TGTGCCAGTTCGGGGTTCGAGCAGCCCCAGCATTTT. Translation gives CASSGFEQPQHF.

V is TRBV4-1 and J is TRBJ2-1; possible D gene TRBD2, 5 bases. The V gene's germline CDR1 is MGHRA and CDR2 YSYEKL. The CDR3 contains 17 residues. Trimming took off 0 bases at V and 0 bases at J, with 12 bases between the two ends. The CDR3: CASSQDQTGSSYNEQFF. As DNA, the CDR3 is TGCGCCAGCAGCCAAGATCAGACGGGAAGCTCCTACAATGAGCAGTTCTTC.

V is TRBV28 and J is TRBJ1-5; TRBD1 matches at 7 bases. V trimming: 5 bases; J trimming: 3 bases; junction bases outside the gene matches: 4. The V gene's germline CDR1 is MDHEN and CDR2 SYDVKM. This CDR3 has 14 amino acids. Here the CDR3 reads CASSVGQVNQPQHF. As DNA, the CDR3 is TGTGCCAGCAGTGTCGGACAGGTCAATCAGCCCCAGCATTTT.

The gene calls are TRBV4-3 and TRBJ2-7; 9 bases are shared with TRBD2. Trimming took 1 base from V and 4 from J; bases not matched to a gene: 5. This CDR3 comprises 15 residues. Looked up from germline, CDR1 is LGHNA and CDR2 is YSLEER. The CDR3 loop reads CASSQVGGRAYEQYF. CDR3 in DNA: TGCGCCAGCAGCCAAGTGGGCGGGAGGGCGTACGAGCAGTACTTC.

The chain has TRBV7-2 and TRBJ2-1; unclear D gene. The CDR3 has 13 residues. The germline V gene has CDR1 SGHTA and CDR2 FQGNSA. Trimming cost V 0 bases and J 12 bases, with 12 bases left between them. CDR3 in DNA: TGTGCCAGCAGCTTAGCTAGCCCCAGCTTGCAGTTCTTC. Amino acids: CASSLASPSLQFF.

In its sample, this clone was seen a few times. This chain uses TRBV6-5 with TRBJ2-1, with a tentative D call TRBD2 (7 bases). V gave up 2 bases and J gave up 2 bases, with 13 bases separating them. Germline V lookup: CDR1 MNHEY, CDR2 SVGAGI. CDR3 length: 16 residues. CDR3 amino acids: CASSYVGGPPYNEQFF. The CDR3 bases are TGTGCCAGCAGTTACGTGGGGGGGCCTCCCTACAATGAGCAGTTCTTC.

This clone was observed a few times. The chain links TRBV15 to TRBJ1-1, with a tentative D call TRBD1 (6 bases). Between the trimmed V and J ends, which lost 1 base and 3 bases, there was a span of 12 bases. Germline V gene data show CDR1 as LNHNV and CDR2 as YYDKDF (reference sequence). This CDR3 has 15 amino acids. DNA for the CDR3: TGTGCCACCAGCAGAGGGGGGCGACGCGACACTGAAGCTTTCTTT. As protein: CATSRGGRRDTEAFF.